This entry describes one TCR beta chain. Its cognate antigen is unknown. The junction differs from germline at one of its ends, possibly a read error. Germline V gene sequence: CDR1 MNHEY, CDR2 SMNVEV (reference sequence). CDR3 length: 13 amino acids. The record originates from a study of cytomegalovirus exposure and HLA in healthy donors. Notes on the study in general: In most subjects, TCR beta sequences reportedly gave accurate predictions of HLA-A and HLA-B alleles. The authors later found HLA-associated TCR beta chains more clonally expanded than equally common others.

The donors (healthy individuals) were bone marrow donors. The PCR made use of 60 Vbeta and 13 Jbeta primers. The repertoire was sequenced with immunoSEQ multiplex PCR; TCRdb's copy has only in-frame clones and lacks some. The sample gives around 110,000 clones, around 75% of which show up once; roughly 3% is in the top ten. The clonotype originates from a male donor in good health and CMV-seropositive. The V and J genes are TRBV27 and TRBJ2-3; TRBD2 is a possible D gene (5 bases). The sequenced sample consisted of PBMCs. The CDR3 protein is CASRSGYTDTQYF. The DNA for the CDR3 is TGTGCCAGCAGGTCGGGGTACACAGATACTCAGTATTTT.